The 9 T cell receptor beta chains in this list originate from one sample, sequenced in a study of T cell responses to AZD1222 COVID-19 vaccine. Assay: immunoSEQ multiplex PCR; the TCRdb copy retains only in-frame clones and omits some. The table includes approximately 100,000 clones, about 93% detected once. Sequences were derived from peripheral blood, sampled on day 0 of AZD1222 vaccination. These receptor sequences come from an adult in good health.

The V call is TRBV5-5, the J call TRBJ2-7; maybe TRBD2 (5 bases). Trimming removed 6 bases from V and 1 base from J, with 20 bases in between. The CDR3 runs to 16 residues. Germline values: CDR1 SGHKS, CDR2 YYEKEE (reference sequence). CDR3 sequence reads: CASNEGVAGWSYEQYF. CDR3 coding DNA: TGTGCCAGCAACGAAGGTGTGGCGGGTTGGTCCTACGAGCAGTACTTC.

The chain joins TRBV6-2 or TRBV6-3 to TRBJ2-4, with D tentatively TRBD1 or TRBD2 (7 bases each). V was shortened by 3 bases and J by 5 bases, with 17 bases between the two germline ends. The CDR3 has 16 amino acids. Per germline, CDR1 MNHEY and CDR2 SVGEGT. The CDR3 DNA reads as TGTGCCAGCAGTTATTGGGACAGCGGGAATCAAAACATTCAGTACTTC. Protein sequence: CASSYWDSGNQNIQYF.

The V call is TRBV19, the J call TRBJ1-5; the D gene is possibly TRBD1 (5 bases). There are 15 residues in the CDR3. Germline CDR1 reads LNHDA; CDR2 reads SQIVND (reference sequence). With 6 bases removed from V and 6 bases from J, the gap between germline ends came to 18 bases. The CDR3 sequence: CASSKDIGLRQPQHF. For the CDR3, the DNA is TGTGCCAGTAGCAAGGACATTGGGCTTCGTCAGCCCCAGCATTTT.

The chain recombines TRBV28 with TRBJ2-5, with D perhaps being TRBD1 or TRBD2 (6 bases each). CDR3 length: 13 amino acids. V was trimmed by 6 bases and J by 4 bases, leaving 12 bases between them. In germline, CDR1 is MDHEN, CDR2 SYDVKM. Here the CDR3 reads CASSQGGRETQYF. CDR3 coding DNA: TGTGCCAGCAGCCAAGGGGGGCGAGAGACCCAGTACTTC.

The rearrangement joins TRBV5-1 to TRBJ2-1; possible D gene TRBD1, 5 bases. With 2 bases removed from V and 5 bases from J, the gap between germline ends came to 17 bases. The CDR3 consists of 16 residues. Germline V gene lookup returns CDR1 SGHRS and CDR2 YFSETQ. The CDR3 bases are TGCGCCAGCAGCTTTCGGGTGGCAGGGATGGACAATGAGCAGTTCTTC. Amino acids: CASSFRVAGMDNEQFF.

The chain couples TRBV5-8 to TRBJ1-5; D perhaps matches TRBD1 (6 bases). The length of the CDR3 is 15 residues. Germline CDR1 SGHTS, CDR2 YDEGEE. Trimming shortened V by 5 bases and J by 3 bases, and 15 bases separated the two germline ends. The CDR3 DNA reads as TGTGCCAGCAGGGCACAGGGCGATCACAATCAGCCCCAGCATTTT. Translating gives CASRAQGDHNQPQHF.

The chain is built from TRBV27 and TRBJ2-7; 8 nucleotides agree with TRBD1. After removal of 10 bases from V and 1 base from J, the junction contained 9 bases not matched to a gene. Germline V gene lookup returns CDR1 MNHEY and CDR2 SMNVEV (reference sequence). CDR3 length: 14 residues. The CDR3 protein is CATQRTGSSYEQYF. The CDR3 DNA is TGTGCCACGCAAAGGACAGGGTCTTCCTACGAGCAGTACTTC.

The chain joins TRBV5-5 to TRBJ1-2, with D perhaps matching TRBD1 (5 bases). The CDR3 runs 14 residues. The germline V gene encodes CDR1 SGHKS and CDR2 YYEKEE (reference sequence). With 4 bases removed from V and 4 bases from J, the gap between germline ends came to 14 bases. CDR3 region: CASSAGLTAYGYTF. For the CDR3, the DNA is TGTGCCAGCAGCGCGGGATTGACAGCCTATGGCTACACCTTC.

The chain couples TRBV4-2 to TRBJ2-7; 7 bases are a match to TRBD1. The CDR3 is 14 residues long. Looked up from germline, CDR1 is LGHNA and CDR2 is YNFKEQ. With 0 bases clipped from V and 4 bases from J, the junction kept 3 bases outside the gene matches. As DNA, the CDR3 is TGTGCCAGCAGCCAAGAAGGGACAGAGTACGAGCAGTACTTC. It yields the protein CASSQEGTEYEQYF.